This T cell receptor (beta chain) derives from a study of blood T cells in healthy people across ages. Findings of the study overall: Diversity figures derived from one million T cells were judged to underestimate the true value.

PCR was performed a second time for about 6 to 12 cycles using a sample-barcoded 5' primer and a J-beta primer mix. Each CDR3 protein is one row after TCRdb ran MiXCR on the 5' RACE reads. The sample lists about 600,000 distinct CDR3 sequences; around half were seen once. Comments on this clonotype: The antigen is unknown.

A minimum of 7 million PBMCs was isolated per sample. Sample: blood. The receptor's source is a man older than 75 in good health.

The CDR3 region has the DNA TGTGCCAGCAGCCAAGATCAACTCAACACCGGGGAGCTGTTTTTT. This gives the protein CASSQDQLNTGELFF. The chain employs TRBV3-1 and TRBJ2-2, with D unclear. The CDR3 runs to 15 residues. Trimming took off 0 bases at V and 2 bases at J, with 7 bases between the two ends. Germline assignment: CDR1 LGHDT and CDR2 YNNKEL (reference sequence).